The clone carrying this TCR beta chain was recorded a few times. This entry is derived from a study of spatial heterogeneity in lung cancer. At the level of the study: Consistently, beta-chain sequences turned up in larger numbers than alpha-chain sequences did. TCR and UMI combinations that were unique each appeared, on average, more than ten times in raw reads.

CDR3 length: 15 residues. Time point: sample taken at primary tumor resection. Researchers sequenced whole RNA taken from tumor, nontumor lung or frozen PBMC without sorting. The donor population consisted of approximately 79 patients with untreated, early-stage non-small cell lung cancer. MiXCR, run by TCRdb on the 5' RACE reads, gives a single entry per CDR3 protein. The table includes tens of thousands of distinct CDR3 sequences, about 20% detected once. This sequence was found in a male donor with early-stage non-small cell lung cancer. Sequenced here: PBMCs, sampled at surgery. The chain links TRBV1 to TRBJ2-2. TRBV1 corresponds to a pseudogene. CDR3 sequence: CTSSQGAKNTGELFF. The CDR3 coding sequence is TGCACCAGCAGCCAAGGCGCGAAGAACACCGGGGAGCTGTTTTTT.